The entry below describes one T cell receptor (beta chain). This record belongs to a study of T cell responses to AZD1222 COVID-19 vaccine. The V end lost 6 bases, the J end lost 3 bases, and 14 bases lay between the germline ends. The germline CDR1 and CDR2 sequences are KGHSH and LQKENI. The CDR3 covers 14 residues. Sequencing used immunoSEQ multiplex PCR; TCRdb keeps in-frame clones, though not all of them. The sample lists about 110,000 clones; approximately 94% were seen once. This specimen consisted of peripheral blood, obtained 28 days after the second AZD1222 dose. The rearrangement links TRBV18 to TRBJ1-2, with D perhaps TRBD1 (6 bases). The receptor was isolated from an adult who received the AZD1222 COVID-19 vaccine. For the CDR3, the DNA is TGTGCCAGCTCCCGCGACGAGGGGGACTATGGCTACACCTTC. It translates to CASSRDEGDYGYTF.